These 9 T cell receptor delta chains share one sample of origin, sequenced in a study of γδ T cells in repeated Plasmodium falciparum infection. With CATT, TCRdb re-called clones from the multiplex PCR reads. The profile covers 75,000 to 100,000 delta-chain clones, with almost 1.5% appearing a single time and 7% to 9.5% taken by the ten largest. Flow sorting of PBMC yielded separate Vgamma9/Vdelta2+ and Vdelta2-negative gammadelta T cell populations for bulk repertoire analysis. The source material was gamma-delta T cells from blood. These receptors came from a pool of human donors (malaria-infected and uninfected, not separated).

This clone was detected a few times. The protein TCRdb gives is from a much larger clone and does not agree with this DNA's translation at residue 8, likely a read error; the protein shown here comes from the DNA. The chain recombines TRDV1 with TRDJ1; 12 positions agree with TRDD3. Matching the DNA to germline supplied the J gene, which TCRdb does not give. Germline CDR1 and CDR2: TSWWSYY and QGS. Trimming cost V 0 bases and J 0 bases; bases outside gene matches: 29. This CDR3 is 26 amino acids long. CDR3 protein: CALGELGALRPRTGGYQELHTDKLIF. CDR3 DNA: TGTGCTCTTGGGGAACTTGGGGCCCTACGTCCCCGTACTGGGGGATACCAAGAACTTCACACCGATAAACTCATCTTT.

This clone was counted between two and nine times. TCRdb's protein for this DNA is that of a much larger clone and differs from the translation at residue 5, likely a read error; the protein shown is the DNA translation. The chain has TRDV2 and TRDJ1; 13 bases fit TRDD3. No J gene was available from TCRdb, and it was assigned here by a germline match of the DNA. The CDR3 runs to 18 residues. J gave up 7 bases and V 3 bases, and 16 bases lay outside the gene matches. CDR1 is GEAIGNYY and CDR2 is EKD in the germline V gene. This CDR3 reads CACDSGYVTGGYAGKLIF. CDR3 coding DNA: TGTGCCTGTGACTCTGGCTACGTTACTGGGGGATACGCGGGTAAACTCATCTTT.

Concerning this clone: With a far larger clone one base away, a read error is the likely cause. The V gene is listed as TRDV1; no J gene was called; TRDD3 was called by the table and not checked on the DNA. Germline values: CDR1 TSWWSYY, CDR2 QGS. The CDR3 loop spans 19 amino acids. CDR3 loop: CALGEPRFYPTANTDKLIF. Here the CDR3 DNA reads TGTGCTCTTGGGGAACCTCGATTTTACCCAACTGCCAACACCGATAAGCTCATCTTT.

This clone was observed a few times. TCRdb has a much larger clone's protein, which differs at residue 14 from the translation of this DNA, likely because of a read error; what is shown is the protein translated from the DNA. The V call is TRDV1, the J call TRDJ1, with TRDD2 matching 9 bases. TCRdb gives no J gene; it was assigned here by matching the DNA to germline. Germline assignment: CDR1 TSWWSYY and CDR2 QGS. This CDR3 is built from 21 residues. The V gene end was trimmed by 4 bases and the J gene end by 0 bases; junction bases not matched to a gene: 21. The CDR3 sequence: CALGVSPSYVVLAVYTDKLIF. The CDR3 DNA reads as TGTGCTCTTGGGGTCTCGCCTTCCTACGTAGTACTGGCCGTGTACACCGATAAACTCATCTTT.

This clone was counted only a few times. TCRdb pairs this DNA with a much larger clone's protein that differs at residue 10, likely a read error; the protein shown was translated from the DNA. This chain links TRDV1 with TRDJ1, with 8 bases identical to TRDD3. The J gene comes from matching the DNA to germline here; TCRdb lacks it. Trimming cost V 2 bases and J 0 bases; bases outside gene matches: 20. In germline, CDR1 is TSWWSYY, CDR2 QGS. The CDR3 extends over 21 amino acids. The CDR3 protein is CALGELAFPDTGGTYTDKLIF. The CDR3 DNA reads TGTGCTCTTGGGGAATTGGCCTTCCCGGATACTGGGGGCACTTACACCGATAAACTCATCTTT.

In its sample, this clone was seen a few times. TCRdb's protein for this DNA is that of a much larger clone and differs from the translation at residue 3, likely a read error; the protein shown is the DNA translation. This chain links TRDV2 with TRDJ1; D may be TRDD3 (5 bases). Germline V gene data show CDR1 as GEAIGNYY and CDR2 as EKD. The CDR3 sequence is 17 residues long. CDR3 in amino acids: CARDSLLGDSHTDKLIF. The CDR3 DNA sequence: TGTGCCCGTGACTCTCTACTTGGGGACTCCCACACCGATAAACTCATCTTT.

There are a few counts of this clone. Given a far larger clone just one base away, this is likely a sequencing read error. The chain links TRDV1 to TRDJ1; 12 bases match TRDD3. The J gene, missing from TCRdb, was assigned here through DNA to germline matching. J was trimmed by 3 bases and V by 2 bases; bases with no gene match: 37. The CDR3 is 27 residues long. Germline loops: CDR1 TSWWSYY, CDR2 QGS. In nucleotides, the CDR3 is TGTGCTCTTGGGGAAATTTGGGGTGCGTCCTACCCCCAGTACTGGGGGATACATCGTTGTGACGCCGATAAACTCATCTTT. This gives the protein CALGEIWGASYPQYWGIHRCDADKLIF.

This clone was seen a few times. This likely came from a read error, as a far larger clone is one base away. Additional DNA sequences in this sample encode the identical CDR3. The genes are TRDV2 and TRDJ1; the D is unclear. Here the J gene was assigned by germline matching of the DNA, as TCRdb has none. Trimming stripped 0 bases from V and 1 base from J, with 11 bases between. Germline CDR1 reads GEAIGNYY; CDR2 reads EKD. This CDR3 spans 15 amino acids. The CDR3 DNA reads TGTGCCTGTGACACCGTAGGGACGAGCACCGATAAACTCATCTTT. Protein sequence: CACDTVGTSTDKLIF.

As regards this clone: This DNA translates differently at residue 11 from the TCRdb protein, which is that of a much larger clone; a read error is likely, and the protein shown is the DNA's own translation. The gene calls are TRDV1 and TRDJ1, with D hard to call. The CDR3 loop spans 17 amino acids. Germline CDR1 reads TSWWSYY; CDR2 reads QGS. The V gene lost 2 bases and the J gene lost 3 bases, with 19 bases spanning the gap. CDR3 bases: TGTGCTCTTGGGGAAGGAACAAGGAGCCCGCCCTCCGATAAACTCATCTTT. Its protein is CALGEGTRSPPSDKLIF.